This entry lists 24 T cell receptor beta chains sequenced from one sample in a study of identical twins. TCRdb analysed the 5' RACE reads with MiXCR anew, one entry per CDR3 protein. The sample holds some 200,000 distinct CDR3 sequences, 7.5% seen once. The data also belong to a second study, concerning yellow fever vaccine responses in identical twins.

Material for sequencing was memory (CD45RO+) T cells sorted from blood. These receptor sequences come from a young woman in good health.

This clonotype occurred a few times. This sequence joins TRBV20-1 and TRBJ2-5, with 9 bases lining up with TRBD2. The V gene end was trimmed by 8 bases and the J gene end by 5 bases; junction bases not matched to a gene: 9. This CDR3 spans 13 amino acids. Germline CDR1 is DFQATT and CDR2 is SNEGSKA (reference sequence). The CDR3 DNA sequence: TGCAGTTGTCCCGTAGCGGGAGTGGAGACCCAGTACTTC. Amino acids: CSCPVAGVETQYF.

This clonotype was seen more than once but under ten times. This chain joins TRBV21-1 and TRBJ1-5; whether TRBD1, the table's D call, matches the DNA was not checked. TRBV21-1 is flagged as a pseudogene. The CDR3 contains 15 residues. The CDR3: CASSTMDRFNQPQHF. DNA of the CDR3: TGTGCCAGCAGCACCATGGACAGGTTCAATCAGCCCCAGCATTTT.

With regard to this clonotype: One end of the junction is discordant with germline, which a read error may explain. The chain links TRBV6-5 to TRBJ2-3; 7 positions match TRBD1. This CDR3 has 15 residues. The V gene's germline CDR1 is MNHEY and CDR2 SVGAGI. This chain's CDR3 is CASSSDRSSTDTQNF. The CDR3 nucleotides read TGTGCCAGCAGTTCGGACAGGTCAAGCACAGATACGCAGAATTTT.

This chain uses TRBV20-1 with TRBJ2-1; 11 positions agree with TRBD2. The CDR3 consists of 15 residues. Trimming cost V 2 bases and J 2 bases; bases outside gene matches: 2. Germline-derived CDR1 and CDR2 are DFQATT and SNEGSKA (reference sequence). CDR3 amino acids: CSARMTSGTYNEQFF. DNA of the CDR3: TGCAGTGCTAGAATGACTAGCGGGACCTACAATGAGCAGTTCTTC.

J is TRBJ2-5 and V is TRBV10-2; D is ambiguous. The CDR3 sequence is 14 residues long. Trimming cost V 5 bases and J 3 bases, with 13 bases left between them. The V gene's germline CDR1 is WSHSY and CDR2 SAAADI. CDR3 amino acids: CASSSLVGKETQYF. As DNA, the CDR3 is TGCGCCAGCAGTAGTTTGGTAGGAAAAGAGACCCAGTACTTC.

With respect to this clonotype: This may be a read error, as it is one base from a much larger clone. This chain uses TRBV12-3 or TRBV12-4 with TRBJ2-6; 12 nucleotides agree with TRBD1. The V segment lost 10 bases and the J segment 5 bases; nucleotides outside the gene matches: 18. The CDR3 runs 19 residues. The CDR3 DNA follows: TGTGCCATCTGTCCCAGCCCGGGACAGGGGGCCGGAAGGGCCAACGTCCTGACTTTC. Protein sequence: CAICPSPGQGAGRANVLTF.

The rearrangement uses TRBV20-1 and TRBJ2-5; a weak D match, TRBD2 (5 bases). Per germline, CDR1 DFQATT and CDR2 SNEGSKA (reference sequence). The germline V and J ends were trimmed by 6 bases and 5 bases, with 13 bases remaining between them. This CDR3 region has 12 residues. The CDR3 sequence: CSAQAGGETQYF. CDR3 DNA sequence: TGCAGTGCCCAAGCAGGCGGGGAGACCCAGTACTTC.

This rearrangement joins TRBV7-9 to TRBJ2-4; unclear D gene. Deletions cut 3 bases from V and 6 bases from J, with 9 bases between. This CDR3 contains 13 residues. In germline, CDR1 is SEHNR, CDR2 FQNEAQ (reference sequence). DNA for the CDR3: TGTGCCAGCAGCTTTGGGAAGGGAAACATTCAGTACTTC. Protein sequence: CASSFGKGNIQYF.

The chain uses TRBV20-1 and TRBJ1-2, with D unclear. The germline CDR1 and CDR2 sequences are DFQATT and SNEGSKA (reference sequence). V lost 4 bases to trimming and J lost 6 bases, with 9 bases between them. The CDR3 totals 11 residues. In DNA, the CDR3 is TGCAGTGCTACGCACGGGGATGGCTACACCTTC. Translated, it gives CSATHGDGYTF.

This clonotype showed up many times. This CDR3 reads CASSLYGQASSYNEQFF. The CDR3 DNA reads TGTGCCAGCAGCTTATACGGACAGGCGAGCTCCTACAATGAGCAGTTCTTC. This chain connects TRBV7-9 to TRBJ2-1, with 7 bases aligning to TRBD1. Trimming removed 2 bases from V and 0 bases from J; junction bases left unmatched: 7. The CDR3 extends over 17 amino acids. From germline, CDR1 is SEHNR and CDR2 FQNEAQ (reference sequence).

This clonotype was picked up many times. The chain uses TRBV12-3 or TRBV12-4 and TRBJ2-4; D not resolved. The CDR3 is 13 residues long. V gave up 6 bases and J gave up 6 bases, with 12 bases separating them. The CDR3 region has the DNA TGTGCCAGCAGCCATGGGCTCCGAAACATTCAGTACTTC. It translates to CASSHGLRNIQYF.

The rearrangement uses TRBV6-5 and TRBJ1-4; maybe TRBD1 (6 bases). Trimming removed 4 bases at V and 4 bases at J, with 10 bases between. Germline V gene data show CDR1 as MNHEY and CDR2 as SVGAGI. The CDR3 totals 14 residues. CDR3 in amino acids: CASSWTALNEKLFF. CDR3 DNA sequence: TGTGCCAGCAGTTGGACAGCTCTTAATGAAAAACTGTTTTTT.

The table lists this clonotype with a few counts. The DNA for the CDR3 is TGTGCCAGCAGCTGGGGACAGGGGATGGGAAATTCACCCCTCCACTTT. Translation gives CASSWGQGMGNSPLHF. V gene TRBV3-1 combines with J gene TRBJ1-6; 10 bases line up with TRBD1. The germline CDR1 and CDR2 sequences are LGHDT and YNNKEL (reference sequence). The CDR3 has 16 residues. V lost 5 bases and J lost 7; bases outside the gene matches: 8.

The V gene is TRBV7-2, the J gene TRBJ2-3; 11 bases are shared with TRBD2. This CDR3 has 16 residues. The germline V gene encodes CDR1 SGHTA and CDR2 FQGNSA. V lost 4 bases and J lost 1; bases outside the gene matches: 4. In nucleotides, the CDR3 is TGTGCCAGCAGCTCCGGACTAGCGGGCCGCACAGATACGCAGTATTTT. Translation: CASSSGLAGRTDTQYF.

This clonotype showed up many times. V and J are TRBV10-3 and TRBJ2-3; D unresolved. The CDR3 sequence is 11 residues long. Germline lookup yields CDR1 ENHRY and CDR2 SYGVKD. Trimming removed 8 bases at V and 1 base at J, with 4 bases between. This chain's CDR3 is CAIWGTDTQYF. CDR3 nucleotides: TGTGCCATCTGGGGCACAGATACGCAGTATTTT.

Only a few counts were recorded for this clonotype. The chain combines TRBV27 with TRBJ1-2; no clear D gene. Between the trimmed V and J ends, which lost 3 bases and 5 bases, there was a span of 19 bases. From germline, CDR1 is MNHEY and CDR2 SMNVEV (reference sequence). The CDR3 totals 16 residues. The CDR3 nucleotides are TGTGCCAGCAGTTTCAATGGTCAGGATGTGGGGTATGGCTACACCTTC. The encoded protein is CASSFNGQDVGYGYTF.

This clonotype appeared a few times. The chain links TRBV6-2 or TRBV6-3 to TRBJ1-1; D remains unclear. V was shortened by 6 bases and J by 3 bases, with 11 bases between the two germline ends. CDR3 length: 13 residues. Germline V gene lookup returns CDR1 MNHEY and CDR2 SVGEGT. The CDR3 loop reads CASSLTGHTEAFF. CDR3 in DNA: TGTGCCAGCAGCCTAACTGGGCACACTGAAGCTTTCTTT.

This chain uses TRBV6-5 with TRBJ2-7; 7 bases line up with TRBD1. CDR1 MNHEY and CDR2 SVGAGI come from the germline V gene. This CDR3 contains 15 residues. Unmatched junction bases numbered 11, after V lost 6 bases and J lost 3 bases. The CDR3 DNA reads TGTGCCAGCAGATACACGACAGGGAAGAACTACGAGCAGTACTTC. This translates into CASRYTTGKNYEQYF.

The CDR3: CSAPSGLAGGMFETQYF. CDR3 nucleotide sequence: TGCAGTGCTCCAAGCGGCCTAGCGGGGGGGATGTTTGAGACCCAGTACTTC. V and J are TRBV20-1 and TRBJ2-5, with 12 bases lining up with TRBD2. Germline CDR1 is DFQATT and CDR2 is SNEGSKA (reference sequence). This CDR3 contains 17 residues. Losses at the gene ends were 5 bases for V and 5 bases for J; bases not matched to a gene: 15.

The chain uses TRBV6-1 and TRBJ1-1; the match to TRBD1 covers 7 bases. Germline-derived CDR1 and CDR2 are MNHNS and SASEGT. J was trimmed by 8 bases and V by 7 bases; bases with no gene match: 13. The CDR3 contains 14 residues. This chain's CDR3 is CASTFQGGNLEAFF. CDR3 DNA: TGTGCCAGCACCTTCCAGGGGGGGAACTTAGAAGCTTTCTTT.

The chain joins TRBV7-2 to TRBJ2-7; 14 nucleotides agree with TRBD2. The CDR3 runs to 15 residues. The V gene end was trimmed by 5 bases and the J gene end by 6 bases; junction bases not matched to a gene: 6. The germline V gene encodes CDR1 SGHTA and CDR2 FQGNSA. The CDR3 here is CASSRGLAGGLEQYF. CDR3 DNA sequence: TGTGCCAGCAGCAGAGGACTAGCGGGGGGTCTCGAGCAGTACTTC.

The J gene is TRBJ1-2, the V gene TRBV5-1; D possibly corresponds to TRBD1 (6 bases). V lost 0 bases and J 1 base, leaving 7 bases between the germline ends. From germline, CDR1 is SGHRS and CDR2 YFSETQ. This CDR3 has 14 residues. DNA for the CDR3: TGCGCCAGCAGCTTGGCAGGGGATAACTATGGCTACACCTTC. Protein sequence: CASSLAGDNYGYTF.

The chain is built from TRBV28 and TRBJ2-7, with 12 bases matching TRBD1. This CDR3 contains 14 residues. Unmatched junction bases numbered 6, after V lost 10 bases and J lost 2 bases. Germline values: CDR1 MDHEN, CDR2 SYDVKM. Written as DNA, the CDR3 is TGTGCCACCGTCAGGGACAGGGGGCCCTACGAGCAGTACTTC. This codes for CATVRDRGPYEQYF.

In its sample, this clonotype was seen a few times. A read error may produce the germline difference seen at one junction end. The chain is built from TRBV20-1 and TRBJ1-1; TRBD1 might be the D (5 bases). There are 14 residues in the CDR3. CDR1 and CDR2 (germline): DFQATT, SNEGSKA (reference sequence). The CDR3 DNA is TGCAGTGCGAGAGAGGAAGGGGACCGCGGGGAAGCTTTCTTT. Translating gives CSAREEGDRGEAFF.